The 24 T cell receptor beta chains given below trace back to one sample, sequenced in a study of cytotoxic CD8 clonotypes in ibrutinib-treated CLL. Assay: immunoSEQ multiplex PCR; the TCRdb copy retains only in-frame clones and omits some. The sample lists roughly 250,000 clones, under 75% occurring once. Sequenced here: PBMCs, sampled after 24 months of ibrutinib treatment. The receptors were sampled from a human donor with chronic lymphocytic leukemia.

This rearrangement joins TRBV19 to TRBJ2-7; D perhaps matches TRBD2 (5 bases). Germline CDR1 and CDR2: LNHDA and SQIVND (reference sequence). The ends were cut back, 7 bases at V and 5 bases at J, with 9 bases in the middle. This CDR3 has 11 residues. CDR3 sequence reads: CASTGGHEQYF. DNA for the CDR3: TGTGCCAGTACGGGCGGGCACGAGCAGTACTTC.

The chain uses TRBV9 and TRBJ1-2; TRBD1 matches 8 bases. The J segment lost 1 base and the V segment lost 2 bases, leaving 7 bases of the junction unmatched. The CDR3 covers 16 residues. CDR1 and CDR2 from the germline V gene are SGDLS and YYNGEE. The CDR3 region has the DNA TGTGCCAGCAGCGTCAGAACGACAGGGGTTAACTATGGCTACACCTTC. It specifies CASSVRTTGVNYGYTF.

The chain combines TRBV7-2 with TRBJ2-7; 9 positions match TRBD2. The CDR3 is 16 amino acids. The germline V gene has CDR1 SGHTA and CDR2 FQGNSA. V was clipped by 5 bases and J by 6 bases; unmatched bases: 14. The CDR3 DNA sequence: TGTGCCAGCAGCCTAAGTAGTGGGCTAGCGGGATCCGAGCAGTACTTC. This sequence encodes CASSLSSGLAGSEQYF.

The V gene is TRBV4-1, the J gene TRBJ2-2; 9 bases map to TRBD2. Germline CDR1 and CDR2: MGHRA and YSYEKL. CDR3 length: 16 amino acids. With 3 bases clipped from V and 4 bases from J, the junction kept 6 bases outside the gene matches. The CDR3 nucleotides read TGCGCCAGCAGCCATGGTCCTAGCGGGACCACCGGGGAGCTGTTTTTT. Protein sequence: CASSHGPSGTTGELFF.

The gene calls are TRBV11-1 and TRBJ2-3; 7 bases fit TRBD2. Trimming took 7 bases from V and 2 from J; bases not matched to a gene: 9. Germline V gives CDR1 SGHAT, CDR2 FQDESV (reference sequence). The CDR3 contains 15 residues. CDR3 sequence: CASIPAAGDTDTQYF. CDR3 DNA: TGTGCCAGCATCCCCGCCGCGGGGGACACAGATACGCAGTATTTT.

The CDR3 loop reads CTVEGQETQYF. The DNA for the CDR3 is TGCACCGTCGAGGGTCAAGAGACCCAGTACTTC. The chain combines TRBV20-1 with TRBJ2-5, with a weak D call TRBD2 (5 bases). CDR1 and CDR2 from the germline V gene are DFQATT and SNEGSKA (reference sequence). The CDR3 runs 11 residues.

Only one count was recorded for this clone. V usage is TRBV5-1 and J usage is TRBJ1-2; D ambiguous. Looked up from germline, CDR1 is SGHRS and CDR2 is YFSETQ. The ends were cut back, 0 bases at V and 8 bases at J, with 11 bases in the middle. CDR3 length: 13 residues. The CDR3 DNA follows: TGCGCCAGCAGCTTGGGGTTGGGGAAGGGCTACACCTTC. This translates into CASSLGLGKGYTF.

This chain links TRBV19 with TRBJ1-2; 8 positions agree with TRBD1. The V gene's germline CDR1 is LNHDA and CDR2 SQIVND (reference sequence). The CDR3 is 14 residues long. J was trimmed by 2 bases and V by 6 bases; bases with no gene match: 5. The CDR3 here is CASSPTGANYGYTF. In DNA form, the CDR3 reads TGTGCCAGTAGCCCGACAGGGGCCAACTATGGCTACACCTTC. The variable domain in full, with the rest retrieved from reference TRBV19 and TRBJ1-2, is DGGITQSPKYLFRKEGQNVTLSCEQNLNHDAMYWYRQDPGQGLRLIYYSQIVNDFQKGDIAEGYSVSREKKESFPLTVTSAQKNPTAFYLCASSPTGANYGYTFGSGTRLTVV.

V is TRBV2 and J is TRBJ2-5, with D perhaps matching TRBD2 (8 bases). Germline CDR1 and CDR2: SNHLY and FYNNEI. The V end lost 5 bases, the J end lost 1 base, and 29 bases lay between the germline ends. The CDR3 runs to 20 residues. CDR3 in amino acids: CASSPTGTAGARTTQETQYF. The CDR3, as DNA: TGTGCCAGCAGTCCTACCGGGACAGCGGGAGCCCGGACTACCCAAGAGACCCAGTACTTC.

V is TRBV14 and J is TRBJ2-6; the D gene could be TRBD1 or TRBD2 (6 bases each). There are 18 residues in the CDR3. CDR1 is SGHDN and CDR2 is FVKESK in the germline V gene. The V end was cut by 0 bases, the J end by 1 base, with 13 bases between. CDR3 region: CASSQDLRGASGANVLTF. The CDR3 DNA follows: TGTGCCAGCAGCCAAGATCTTAGGGGGGCTTCTGGGGCCAACGTCCTGACTTTC.

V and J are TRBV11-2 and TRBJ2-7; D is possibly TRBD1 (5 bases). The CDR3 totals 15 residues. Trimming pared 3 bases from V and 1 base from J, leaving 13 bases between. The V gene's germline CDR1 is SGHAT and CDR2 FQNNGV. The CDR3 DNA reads TGTGCCAGCAGCTTCGGACAAGGTCCTTCCTACGAGCAGTACTTC. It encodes CASSFGQGPSYEQYF.

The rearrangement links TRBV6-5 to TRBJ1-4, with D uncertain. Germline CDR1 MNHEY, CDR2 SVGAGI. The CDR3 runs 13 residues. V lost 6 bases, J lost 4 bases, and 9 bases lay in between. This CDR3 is CASRSTNNEKLFF. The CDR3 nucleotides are TGTGCCAGCAGGTCTACCAATAATGAAAAACTGTTTTTT.

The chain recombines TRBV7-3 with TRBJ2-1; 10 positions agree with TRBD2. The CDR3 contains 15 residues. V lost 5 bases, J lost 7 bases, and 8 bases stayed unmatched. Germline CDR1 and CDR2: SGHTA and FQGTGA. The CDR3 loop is CASSPRASGSNEQFF. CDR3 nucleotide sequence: TGTGCCAGCAGCCCCCGCGCTAGCGGGAGTAATGAGCAGTTCTTC.

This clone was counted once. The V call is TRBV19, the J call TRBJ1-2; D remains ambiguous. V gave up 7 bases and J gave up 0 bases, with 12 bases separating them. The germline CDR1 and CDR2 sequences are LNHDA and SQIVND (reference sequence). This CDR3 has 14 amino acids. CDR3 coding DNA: TGTGCCAGTACGAATTGGAAAACTAACTATGGCTACACCTTC. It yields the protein CASTNWKTNYGYTF.

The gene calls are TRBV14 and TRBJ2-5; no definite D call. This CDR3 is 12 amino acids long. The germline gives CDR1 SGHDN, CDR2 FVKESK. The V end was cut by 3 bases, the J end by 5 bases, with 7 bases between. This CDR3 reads CASSHLAETQYF. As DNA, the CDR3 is TGTGCCAGCAGCCATCTCGCGGAGACCCAGTACTTC.

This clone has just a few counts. Here the CDR3 DNA reads TGCGCCAGCAGCCAAGATCTCATCGCCTACGAGCAGTACTTC. It translates to CASSQDLIAYEQYF. The chain is built from TRBV4-3 and TRBJ2-7; D gene uncertain. The germline CDR1 and CDR2 sequences are LGHNA and YSLEER. V was trimmed by 0 bases and J by 2 bases, leaving 8 bases between them. The CDR3 is 14 residues long.

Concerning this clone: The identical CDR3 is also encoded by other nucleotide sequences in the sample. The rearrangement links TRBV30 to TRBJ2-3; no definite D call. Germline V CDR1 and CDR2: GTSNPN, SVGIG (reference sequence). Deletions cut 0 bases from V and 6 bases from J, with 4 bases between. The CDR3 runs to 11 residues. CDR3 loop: CAWSVSDTQYF. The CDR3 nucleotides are TGTGCCTGGAGTGTCTCGGATACGCAGTATTTT.

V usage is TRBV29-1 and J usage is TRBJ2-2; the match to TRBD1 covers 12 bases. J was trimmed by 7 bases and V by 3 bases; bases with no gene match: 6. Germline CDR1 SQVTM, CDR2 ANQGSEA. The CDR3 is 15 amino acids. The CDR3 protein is CSVDGDRGPGGELFF. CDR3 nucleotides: TGCAGCGTTGATGGGGACAGGGGGCCTGGCGGGGAGCTGTTTTTT.

The CDR3 nucleotides read TGTGCCAGCAGCCTTTCCTCCACAGATACGCAGTATTTT. It encodes CASSLSSTDTQYF. J is TRBJ2-3 and V is TRBV7-3, with D hard to call. The germline V gene has CDR1 SGHTA and CDR2 FQGTGA. The CDR3 has 13 residues. Trimming took 5 bases from V and 2 from J, leaving 8 bases between them.

Written as DNA, the CDR3 is TGCAGCGTTGAGGACAGGGGTTGGGACACCGGGGAGCTGTTTTTT. Translating gives CSVEDRGWDTGELFF. The V and J genes are TRBV29-1 and TRBJ2-2; 9 positions agree with TRBD1. From germline, CDR1 is SQVTM and CDR2 ANQGSEA. There are 15 residues in the CDR3. V shed 3 bases and J 3 bases; nucleotides not matched to a gene: 5.

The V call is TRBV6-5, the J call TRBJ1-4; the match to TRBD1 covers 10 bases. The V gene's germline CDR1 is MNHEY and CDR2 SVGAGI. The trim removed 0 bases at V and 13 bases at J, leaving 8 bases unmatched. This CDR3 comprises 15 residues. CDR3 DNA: TGTGCCAGCAGTTACTCCGGGGACAGGGGACTTGGACTGTTTTTT. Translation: CASSYSGDRGLGLFF.

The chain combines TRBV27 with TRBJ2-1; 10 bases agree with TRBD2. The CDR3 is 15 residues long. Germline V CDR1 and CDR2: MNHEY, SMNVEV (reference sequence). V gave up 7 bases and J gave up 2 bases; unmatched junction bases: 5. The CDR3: CASKLAGTPYNEQFF. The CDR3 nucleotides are TGTGCCAGCAAACTAGCGGGGACCCCCTACAATGAGCAGTTCTTC.

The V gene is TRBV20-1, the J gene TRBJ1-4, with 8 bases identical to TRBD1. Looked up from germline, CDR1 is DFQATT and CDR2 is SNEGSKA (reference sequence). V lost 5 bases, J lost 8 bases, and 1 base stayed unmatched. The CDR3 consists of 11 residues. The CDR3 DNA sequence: TGCAGTGCTTGGGACAGGGAAAAACTGTTTTTT. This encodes CSAWDREKLFF.

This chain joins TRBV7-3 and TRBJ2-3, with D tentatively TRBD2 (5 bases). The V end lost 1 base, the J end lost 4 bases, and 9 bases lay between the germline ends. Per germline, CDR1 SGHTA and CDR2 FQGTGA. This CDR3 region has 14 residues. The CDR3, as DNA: TGTGCCAGCAGCTTAAGTGGGAGTGCAGATACGCAGTATTTT. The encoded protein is CASSLSGSADTQYF.